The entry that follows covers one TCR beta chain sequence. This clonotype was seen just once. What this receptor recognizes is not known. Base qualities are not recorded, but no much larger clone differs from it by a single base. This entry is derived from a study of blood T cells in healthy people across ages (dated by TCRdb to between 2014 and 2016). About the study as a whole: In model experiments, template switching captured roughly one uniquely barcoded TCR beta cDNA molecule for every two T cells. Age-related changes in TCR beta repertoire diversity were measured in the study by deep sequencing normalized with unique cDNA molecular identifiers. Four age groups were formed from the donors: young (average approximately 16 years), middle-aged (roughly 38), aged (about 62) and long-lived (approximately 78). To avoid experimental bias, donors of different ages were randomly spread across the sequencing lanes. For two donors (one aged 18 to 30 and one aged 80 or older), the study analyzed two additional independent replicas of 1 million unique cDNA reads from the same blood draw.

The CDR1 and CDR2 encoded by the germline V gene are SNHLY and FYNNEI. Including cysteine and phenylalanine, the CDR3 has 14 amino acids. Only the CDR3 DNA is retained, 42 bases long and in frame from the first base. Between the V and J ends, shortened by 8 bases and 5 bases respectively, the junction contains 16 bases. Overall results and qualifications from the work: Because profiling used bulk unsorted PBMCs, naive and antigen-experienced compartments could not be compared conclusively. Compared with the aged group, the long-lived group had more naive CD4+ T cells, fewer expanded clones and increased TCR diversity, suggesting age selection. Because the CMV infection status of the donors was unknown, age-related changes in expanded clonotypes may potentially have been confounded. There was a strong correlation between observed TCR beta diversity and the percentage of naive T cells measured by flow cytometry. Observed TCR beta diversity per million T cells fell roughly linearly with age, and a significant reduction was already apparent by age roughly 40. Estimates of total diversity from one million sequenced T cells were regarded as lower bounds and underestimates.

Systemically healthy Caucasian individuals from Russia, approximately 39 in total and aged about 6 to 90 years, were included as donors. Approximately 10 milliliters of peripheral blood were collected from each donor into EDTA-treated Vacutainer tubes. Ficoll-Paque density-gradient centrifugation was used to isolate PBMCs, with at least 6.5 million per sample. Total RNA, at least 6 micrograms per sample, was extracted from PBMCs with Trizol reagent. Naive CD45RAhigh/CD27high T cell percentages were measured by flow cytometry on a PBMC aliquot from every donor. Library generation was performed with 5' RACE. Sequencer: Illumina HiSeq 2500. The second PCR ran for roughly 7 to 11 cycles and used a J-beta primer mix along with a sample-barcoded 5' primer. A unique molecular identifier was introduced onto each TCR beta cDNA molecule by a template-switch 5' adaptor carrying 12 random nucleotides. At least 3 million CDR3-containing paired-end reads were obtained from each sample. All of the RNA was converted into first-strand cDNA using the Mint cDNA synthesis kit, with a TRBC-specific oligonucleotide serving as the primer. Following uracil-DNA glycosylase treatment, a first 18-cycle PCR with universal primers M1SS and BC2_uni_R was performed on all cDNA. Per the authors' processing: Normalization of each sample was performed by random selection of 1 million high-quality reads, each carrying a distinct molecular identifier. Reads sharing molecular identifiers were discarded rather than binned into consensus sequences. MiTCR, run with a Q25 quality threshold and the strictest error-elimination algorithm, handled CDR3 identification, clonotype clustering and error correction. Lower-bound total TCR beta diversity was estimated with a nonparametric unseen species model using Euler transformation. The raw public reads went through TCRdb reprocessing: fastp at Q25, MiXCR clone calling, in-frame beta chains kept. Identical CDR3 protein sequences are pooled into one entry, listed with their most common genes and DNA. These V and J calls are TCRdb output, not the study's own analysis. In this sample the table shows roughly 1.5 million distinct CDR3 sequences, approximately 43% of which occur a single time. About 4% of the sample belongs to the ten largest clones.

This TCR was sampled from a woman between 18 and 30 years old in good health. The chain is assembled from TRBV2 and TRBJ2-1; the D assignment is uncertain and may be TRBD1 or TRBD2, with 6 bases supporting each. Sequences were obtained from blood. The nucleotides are TGTGCCAGCCTCCTAGGGGGGCGAAACAATGAGCAGTTCTTC. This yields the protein CASLLGGRNNEQFF.